This passage covers 27 T cell receptor beta chains from one sample sequenced in a study of T cell repertoires in cytomegalovirus infection. TCRdb reanalysed the reads using MiXCR and keeps one entry per CDR3 protein. The sample lists about 470,000 distinct CDR3 sequences, about 42% occurring once. The antigens for these receptors are not known. Sequencing used cultured PBMCs, obtained from culture after CMV antigen stimulation. Receptor source: a human donor in good health (CMV status not recorded). Some clones in this sample may be carry-over from other donors' samples.

The table lists this clonotype with a few counts. The genes are TRBV7-2 and TRBJ2-1, with TRBD2 matching 8 bases. Germline assignment: CDR1 SGHTA and CDR2 FQGNSA. V shed 5 bases, J shed 2 bases, and the junction held 5 bases outside the gene matches. The CDR3 loop spans 15 amino acids. This chain's CDR3 is CASSESGRPYNEQFF. DNA of the CDR3: TGTGCCAGCAGCGAGAGCGGGAGACCCTACAATGAGCAGTTCTTC.

At least ten counts were recorded for this clonotype. The chain employs TRBV7-6 and TRBJ2-3; possible D gene TRBD2, 6 bases. Germline CDR1 is SGHVS and CDR2 is FNYEAQ. Trimming shortened V by 1 base and J by 1 base, and 12 bases separated the two germline ends. CDR3 length equals 16 residues. The CDR3 DNA sequence: TGTGCCAGCAGCTTAGACTGGGCTAGCGGCACAGATACGCAGTATTTT. Translated: CASSLDWASGTDTQYF. Full variable domain (rest looked up from reference TRBV7-6 and TRBJ2-3): GAGVSQSPRYKVTKRGQDVALRCDPISGHVSLYWYRQALGQGPEFLTYFNYEAQQDKSGLPNDRFSAERPEGSISTLTIQRTEQRDSAMYRCASSLDWASGTDTQYFGPGTRLTVL.

V usage is TRBV10-3 and J usage is TRBJ2-3; TRBD2 matches at 8 bases. Trimming took 0 bases from V and 4 from J; bases not matched to a gene: 6. The CDR3 has 16 amino acids. The germline gives CDR1 ENHRY, CDR2 SYGVKD. CDR3 in amino acids: CAISESTGGGADTQYF. CDR3 nucleotides: TGTGCCATCAGTGAGTCGACGGGGGGGGGGGCAGATACGCAGTATTTT.

V and J are TRBV20-1 and TRBJ2-7; D might be TRBD2 (5 bases). The V gene lost 1 base and the J gene lost 5 bases, with 15 bases spanning the gap. The germline V gene has CDR1 DFQATT and CDR2 SNEGSKA (reference sequence). The CDR3 runs to 14 residues. The CDR3 bases are TGCAGTGCTAGAGGGGTGACTACATTAAACGAGCAGTACTTC. As protein: CSARGVTTLNEQYF.

V gene TRBV12-3 or TRBV12-4 combines with J gene TRBJ2-7, with D tentatively TRBD1 or TRBD2 (7 bases each). This CDR3 spans 14 amino acids. V shed 6 bases and J shed 3 bases, with 15 bases lying between them. CDR3 in DNA: TGTGCCAGCAGATCAGACAGGGAGGGCTACGAGCAGTACTTC. The encoded protein is CASRSDREGYEQYF.

In this sample, this clonotype turned up a few times. The V call is TRBV11-2, the J call TRBJ2-5; D not certain. The length of the CDR3 is 14 residues. V was clipped by 2 bases and J by 5 bases, with 12 bases between them. The germline CDR1 and CDR2 sequences are SGHAT and FQNNGV. The CDR3: CASSLTAPQETQYF. CDR3 DNA sequence: TGTGCCAGCAGCTTAACGGCGCCCCAGGAGACCCAGTACTTC.

The chain joins TRBV11-2 to TRBJ2-5, with D perhaps given as TRBD1 or TRBD2 (6 bases each). Germline V gives CDR1 SGHAT, CDR2 FQNNGV. Trimming removed 5 bases from V and 5 bases from J, with 15 bases in between. This CDR3 contains 14 residues. This CDR3 reads CASSPGAVYETQYF. As DNA, the CDR3 is TGTGCCAGCAGCCCGGGGGCCGTCTATGAGACCCAGTACTTC.

This clonotype was recorded only once. This sequence joins TRBV5-4 and TRBJ2-1, with D perhaps TRBD2 (6 bases). Trimming left V 4 bases short and J 8 bases short, with 19 bases between. The germline gives CDR1 SGHNT, CDR2 YYREEE (reference sequence). The length of the CDR3 is 15 residues. CDR3 sequence reads: CASSPGSRGGHEQFF. The CDR3 coding sequence is TGTGCCAGCAGCCCCGGGAGTAGGGGTGGGCATGAGCAGTTCTTC.

This chain uses TRBV20-1 with TRBJ2-7; the D gene could be TRBD1 or TRBD2 (5 bases each). The V end lost 6 bases, the J end lost 0 bases, and 18 bases lay between the germline ends. CDR1 is DFQATT and CDR2 is SNEGSKA in the germline V gene (reference sequence). The CDR3 covers 15 residues. CDR3 protein: CSATERGVSSYEQYF. CDR3 in DNA: TGCAGTGCGACGGAACGGGGCGTAAGCTCCTACGAGCAGTACTTC.

CDR3 sequence (DNA): TGTGCCAGCACCGGGACGGATGAAGCTTTCTTT. This gives the protein CASTGTDEAFF. J is TRBJ1-1 and V is TRBV12-3 or TRBV12-4; D may be TRBD1 (5 bases). Trimming cost V 7 bases and J 7 bases, with 10 bases left between them. The CDR3 loop spans 11 amino acids.

This clonotype has just a few counts. The chain joins TRBV7-8 to TRBJ2-3, with D unclear. The CDR3 is 15 residues long. Germline CDR1 and CDR2: SGHVS and FQNEAQ. V was pared by 6 bases and J by 1 base, with 14 bases between. The CDR3 protein is CASREPGRGTDTQYF. The CDR3 coding sequence is TGTGCCAGCAGGGAGCCGGGCCGGGGCACAGATACGCAGTATTTT.

This chain joins TRBV6-5 and TRBJ2-3; 7 nucleotides match TRBD1. The CDR3 has 16 amino acids. The junction had 17 bases not matched to a gene; V was cut back by 6 bases and J by 8 bases. Germline CDR1 MNHEY, CDR2 SVGAGI. The chain's CDR3 is CASRLGGRGFGITQYF. CDR3 nucleotides: TGTGCCAGCAGACTCGGAGGCAGGGGGTTTGGTATTACGCAGTATTTT.

V usage is TRBV5-1 and J usage is TRBJ1-1, with 11 bases lining up with TRBD1. With V trimmed by 0 bases and J by 3 bases, 4 bases remained unmatched. This CDR3 comprises 16 residues. The germline V gene encodes CDR1 SGHRS and CDR2 YFSETQ. The CDR3 DNA reads as TGCGCCAGCAGCTTGGGGGACAGGGGGGAATACACTGAAGCTTTCTTT. It yields the protein CASSLGDRGEYTEAFF.

This sequence joins TRBV6-5 and TRBJ2-1, with D perhaps matching TRBD2 (6 bases). The J call may not be correct, given that the DNA end is closer to TRBJ2-7. Germline V gene data show CDR1 as MNHEY and CDR2 as SVGAGI. This CDR3 is built from 13 residues. The CDR3 region is CASSKQGGGEQYF. DNA of the CDR3: TGTGCCAGCAGTAAGCAGGGAGGTGGCGAGCAGTACTTC.

This clonotype was seen more than once but under ten times. This chain uses TRBV6-2 or TRBV6-3 with TRBJ2-1; 15 nucleotides agree with TRBD2. Germline V gene sequence: CDR1 MNHEY, CDR2 SVGEGT. The trim removed 2 bases at V and 9 bases at J, leaving 2 bases unmatched. CDR3 length: 15 amino acids. CDR3 nucleotides: TGTGCCAGCAGTTACCGGACTAGCGGGAGGGGTGAGCAGTTCTTC. Protein sequence: CASSYRTSGRGEQFF.

This chain links TRBV9 with TRBJ2-1; TRBD2 matches at 9 bases. The CDR3 extends over 15 amino acids. Trimming cost V 0 bases and J 9 bases; bases outside gene matches: 7. Germline CDR1 is SGDLS and CDR2 is YYNGEE. The CDR3 coding sequence is TGTGCCAGCAGCGTAGATGGCCGGACTAGCGCTGAGCAGTTCTTC. Translated, it gives CASSVDGRTSAEQFF.

The genes are TRBV20-1 and TRBJ2-1; 8 bases are shared with TRBD2. The V and J ends lost 4 bases and 7 bases, in that order; junction bases with no gene match: 12. Germline CDR1 and CDR2: DFQATT and SNEGSKA (reference sequence). CDR3 length: 15 amino acids. The CDR3: CSATNLIAGHNEQFF. CDR3 bases: TGCAGTGCTACCAATCTGATAGCGGGACATAATGAGCAGTTCTTC.

This clonotype was seen more than once but under ten times. The CDR3 here is CASSQQTTVFNTEAFF. Here the CDR3 DNA reads TGTGCCAGCAGCCAACAAACGACAGTATTCAACACTGAAGCTTTCTTT. The chain carries TRBV7-2 and TRBJ1-1; maybe TRBD1 (5 bases). Looked up from germline, CDR1 is SGHTA and CDR2 is FQGNSA. CDR3 length: 16 residues. Trimming took off 5 bases at V and 2 bases at J, with 18 bases between the two ends.

This clonotype occurred once. This rearrangement joins TRBV6-2 or TRBV6-3 to TRBJ2-5, with D tentatively TRBD2 (6 bases). V was shortened by 5 bases and J by 5 bases, with 15 bases between the two germline ends. The germline gives CDR1 MNHEY, CDR2 SVGEGT. This CDR3 is 14 amino acids long. DNA of the CDR3: TGTGCCAGCAGTCGCGGGACGGCGGGCGAGACCCAGTACTTC. Its translation is CASSRGTAGETQYF.

The chain employs TRBV20-1 and TRBJ2-7, with 7 nucleotides matching TRBD2. V trimming: 3 bases; J trimming: 5 bases; junction bases outside the gene matches: 7. This CDR3 is built from 13 residues. Germline V lookup: CDR1 DFQATT, CDR2 SNEGSKA (reference sequence). CDR3 coding DNA: TGCAGTGCTAGCCTTCCCGGGAGGAACGAGCAGTACTTC. It encodes CSASLPGRNEQYF.

The genes are TRBV7-8 and TRBJ2-5; 9 nucleotides line up with TRBD1. The CDR3 contains 15 residues. Trimming at V came to 5 bases and at J to 5 bases, leaving 9 bases not matched to a gene. The germline V gene has CDR1 SGHVS and CDR2 FQNEAQ. The CDR3 DNA sequence: TGTGCCAGCAGCGGGGGACAGGGCTGGTGGGAGACCCAGTACTTC. Translating gives CASSGGQGWWETQYF.

The chain couples TRBV27 to TRBJ2-1; no clear D gene. With 4 bases removed from V and 5 bases from J, the gap between germline ends came to 12 bases. CDR3 size: 14 residues. CDR1 is MNHEY, CDR2 SMNVEV, per germline (reference sequence). The CDR3 DNA follows: TGTGCCAGCAGTTCCCTGAGGCCCCACAATGAGCAGTTCTTC. Translated: CASSSLRPHNEQFF.

This clonotype was seen more than once but under ten times. The genes are TRBV7-9 and TRBJ2-1; 10 nucleotides line up with TRBD2. Germline V gene data show CDR1 as SEHNR and CDR2 as FQNEAQ (reference sequence). The J segment lost 7 bases and the V segment lost 9 bases, leaving 12 bases of the junction unmatched. The CDR3 runs to 15 residues. The CDR3 bases are TGTGCCAGGCGGTCCCTAGCGGGAGTATCAAATGAGCAGTTCTTC. Protein product: CARRSLAGVSNEQFF. The complete variable domain, with remaining parts taken from reference TRBV7-9 and TRBJ2-1, reads DTGVSQNPRHKITKRGQNVTFRCDPISEHNRLYWYRQTLGQGPEFLTYFQNEAQLEKSRLLSDRFSAERPKGSFSTLEIQRTEQGDSAMYLCARRSLAGVSNEQFFGPGTRLTVL.

J is TRBJ1-4 and V is TRBV10-3; maybe TRBD1 (5 bases). Germline V gene lookup returns CDR1 ENHRY and CDR2 SYGVKD. With 4 bases removed from V and 0 bases from J, the gap between germline ends came to 9 bases. The CDR3 has 15 amino acids. This chain's CDR3 is CAISADSATNEKLFF. The CDR3 DNA reads TGTGCCATCAGTGCCGACAGCGCAACTAATGAAAAACTGTTTTTT.

The rearrangement links TRBV7-2 to TRBJ1-1; D is uncertain. V was trimmed by 1 base and J by 1 base, leaving 7 bases between them. The CDR3 is 14 residues long. Germline V gives CDR1 SGHTA, CDR2 FQGNSA. The CDR3 nucleotides are TGTGCCAGCAGCTTAGACGCGGGGAACACTGAAGCTTTCTTT. It yields the protein CASSLDAGNTEAFF.

CDR3 sequence (DNA): TGCAGCGTTGTAAAGGATTCTGGAAACACCATATATTTT. It specifies CSVVKDSGNTIYF. The chain uses TRBV29-1 and TRBJ1-3; D is ambiguous. The germline CDR1 and CDR2 sequences are SQVTM and ANQGSEA. The CDR3 spans 13 residues. V dropped 4 bases and J dropped 1 base, with 8 bases sitting between them.

This clonotype has just a few counts. This rearrangement joins TRBV6-6 to TRBJ2-6; D is perhaps TRBD1 or TRBD2 (5 bases each). The CDR3 loop spans 17 amino acids. The V gene lost 6 bases and the J gene lost 1 base, with 16 bases spanning the gap. CDR1 is MNHNY and CDR2 is SVGAGI in the germline V gene (reference sequence). The DNA for the CDR3 is TGTGCCAGCAGCGAGATGAGGGGCCCATCTGGGGCCAACGTCCTGACTTTC. Amino acids: CASSEMRGPSGANVLTF.